This T cell receptor beta chain was found in a study of shared clonotypes between healthy human individuals. Germline V gene lookup returns CDR1 MNHEY and CDR2 SVGAGI. The CDR3 totals 11 residues. V was trimmed by 3 bases and J by 3 bases, leaving 2 bases between them. Profiled with immunoSEQ multiplex PCR; TCRdb holds only in-frame clones, not every one. The table lists hundreds of thousands of clones, 60% to 75% of them singletons. J is TRBJ2-5 and V is TRBV6-5; D is undetermined. The sample was memory CD4+ T cells sorted from blood. Subset defined: CD45RA-negative fraction. The origin of this receptor is a woman in her thirties in good health. CDR3 in amino acids: CASSYEETQYF. The CDR3 coding sequence is TGTGCCAGCAGTTATGAAGAGACCCAGTACTTC.